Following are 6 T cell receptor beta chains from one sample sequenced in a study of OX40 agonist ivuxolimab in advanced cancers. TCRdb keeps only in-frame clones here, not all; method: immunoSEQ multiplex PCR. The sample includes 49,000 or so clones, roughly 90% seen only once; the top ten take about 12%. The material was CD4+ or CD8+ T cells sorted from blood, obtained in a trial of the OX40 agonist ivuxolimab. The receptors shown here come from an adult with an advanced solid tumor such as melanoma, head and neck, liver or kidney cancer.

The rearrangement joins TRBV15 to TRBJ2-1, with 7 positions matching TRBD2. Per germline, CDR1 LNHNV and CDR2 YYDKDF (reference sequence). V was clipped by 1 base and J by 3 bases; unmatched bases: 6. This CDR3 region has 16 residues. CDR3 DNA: TGTGCCACCAGCAGAGTCCGTAGCGGGCTCTACAATGAGCAGTTCTTC. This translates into CATSRVRSGLYNEQFF.

The CDR3 DNA sequence: TGTGCCAGCAGCTTATTACGCGACAGGGAAGAGGAGGGCTCTGGGGCCAACGTCCTGACTTTC. Its translation: CASSLLRDREEEGSGANVLTF. The chain employs TRBV7-3 and TRBJ2-6; tentatively, D is TRBD1 (7 bases). Germline V gene lookup returns CDR1 SGHTA and CDR2 FQGTGA. The CDR3 contains 21 residues. V lost 2 bases and J 0 bases, leaving 23 bases between the germline ends.

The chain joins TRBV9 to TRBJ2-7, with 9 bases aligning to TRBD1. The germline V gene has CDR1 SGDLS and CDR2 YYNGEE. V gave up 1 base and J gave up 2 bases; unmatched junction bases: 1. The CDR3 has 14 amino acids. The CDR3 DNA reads TGTGCCAGCAGCGTAACAGGGGGCACCTACGAGCAGTACTTC. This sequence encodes CASSVTGGTYEQYF.

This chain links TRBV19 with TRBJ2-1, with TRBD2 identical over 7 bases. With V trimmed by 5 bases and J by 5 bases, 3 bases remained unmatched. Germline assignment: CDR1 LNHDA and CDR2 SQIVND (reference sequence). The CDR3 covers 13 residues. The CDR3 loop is CASSPSGNNEQFF. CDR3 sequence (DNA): TGTGCCAGTAGTCCTAGCGGCAACAATGAGCAGTTCTTC.

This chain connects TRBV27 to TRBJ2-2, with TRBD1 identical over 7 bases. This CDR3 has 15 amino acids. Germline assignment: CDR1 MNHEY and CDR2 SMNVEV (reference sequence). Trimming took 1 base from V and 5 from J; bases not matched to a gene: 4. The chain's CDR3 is CASSLFQQGTGELFF. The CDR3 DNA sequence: TGTGCCAGCAGTTTATTTCAACAGGGGACCGGGGAGCTGTTTTTT.

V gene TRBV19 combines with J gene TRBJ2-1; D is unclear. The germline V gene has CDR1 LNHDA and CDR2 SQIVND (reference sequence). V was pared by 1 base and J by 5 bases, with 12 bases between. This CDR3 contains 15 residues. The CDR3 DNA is TGTGCCAGTAGTATAGTGGCCTACCCGGACAATGAGCAGTTCTTC. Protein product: CASSIVAYPDNEQFF.